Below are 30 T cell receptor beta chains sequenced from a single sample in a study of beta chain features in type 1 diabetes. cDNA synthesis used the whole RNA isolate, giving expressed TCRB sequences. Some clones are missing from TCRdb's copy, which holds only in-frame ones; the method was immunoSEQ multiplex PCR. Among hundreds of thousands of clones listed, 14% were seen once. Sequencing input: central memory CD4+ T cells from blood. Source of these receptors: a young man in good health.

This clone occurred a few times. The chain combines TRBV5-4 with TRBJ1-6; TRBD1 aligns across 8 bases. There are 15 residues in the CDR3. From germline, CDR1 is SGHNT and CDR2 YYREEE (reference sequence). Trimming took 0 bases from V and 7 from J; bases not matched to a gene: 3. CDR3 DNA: TGTGCCAGCAGCTTGGGGACAGGGATGAATTCACCCCTCCACTTT. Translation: CASSLGTGMNSPLHF.

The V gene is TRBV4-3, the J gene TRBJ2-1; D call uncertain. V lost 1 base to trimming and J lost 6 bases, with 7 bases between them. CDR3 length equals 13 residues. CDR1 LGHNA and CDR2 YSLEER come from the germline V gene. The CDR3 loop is CASSQGNSNEQFF. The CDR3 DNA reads TGCGCCAGCAGCCAAGGTAACAGCAATGAGCAGTTCTTC.

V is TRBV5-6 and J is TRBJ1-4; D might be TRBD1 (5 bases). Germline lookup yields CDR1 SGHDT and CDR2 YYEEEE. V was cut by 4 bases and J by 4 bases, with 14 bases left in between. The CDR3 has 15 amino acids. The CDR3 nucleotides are TGTGCCAGCAGCCCGGGAGGGGACGGTAATGAAAAACTGTTTTTT. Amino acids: CASSPGGDGNEKLFF.

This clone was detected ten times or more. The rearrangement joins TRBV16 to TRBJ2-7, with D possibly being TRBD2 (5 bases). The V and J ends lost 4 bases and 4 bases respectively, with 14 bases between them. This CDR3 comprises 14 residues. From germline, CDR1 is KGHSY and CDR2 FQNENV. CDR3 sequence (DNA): TGTGCCAGCAGCCGAGCAGGTGGGGAGTACGAGCAGTACGTC. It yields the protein CASSRAGGEYEQYV.

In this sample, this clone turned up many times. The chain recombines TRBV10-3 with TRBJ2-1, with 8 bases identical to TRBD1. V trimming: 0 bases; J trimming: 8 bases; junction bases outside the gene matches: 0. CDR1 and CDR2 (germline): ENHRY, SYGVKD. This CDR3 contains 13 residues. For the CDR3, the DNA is TGTGCCATCAGTGAGTCGACAGGGGATGAGCAGTTCTTC. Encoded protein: CAISESTGDEQFF.

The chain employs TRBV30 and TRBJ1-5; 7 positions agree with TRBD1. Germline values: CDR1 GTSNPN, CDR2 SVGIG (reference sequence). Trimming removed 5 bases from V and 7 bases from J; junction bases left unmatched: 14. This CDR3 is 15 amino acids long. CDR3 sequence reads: CAWSNHRGGEQPQHF. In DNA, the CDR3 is TGTGCCTGGTCTAATCACAGGGGCGGCGAACAGCCCCAGCATTTT.

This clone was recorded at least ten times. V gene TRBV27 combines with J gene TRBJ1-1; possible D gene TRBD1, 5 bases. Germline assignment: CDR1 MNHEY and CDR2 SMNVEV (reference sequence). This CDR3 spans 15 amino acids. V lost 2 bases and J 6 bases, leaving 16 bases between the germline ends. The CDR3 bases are TGTGCCAGCAGTTTACTTTCGGGGCTGGAGGCTGAAGCTTTCTTT. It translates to CASSLLSGLEAEAFF.

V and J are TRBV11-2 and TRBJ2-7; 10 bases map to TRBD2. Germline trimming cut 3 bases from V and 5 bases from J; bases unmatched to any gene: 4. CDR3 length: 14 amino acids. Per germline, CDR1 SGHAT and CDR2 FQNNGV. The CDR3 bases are TGTGCCAGCAGCTTGGGGACTAGCGCCAACGAGCAGTACTTC. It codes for CASSLGTSANEQYF.

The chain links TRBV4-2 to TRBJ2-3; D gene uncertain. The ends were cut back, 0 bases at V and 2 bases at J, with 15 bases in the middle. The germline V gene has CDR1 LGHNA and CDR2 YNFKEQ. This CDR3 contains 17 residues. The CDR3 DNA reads TGTGCCAGCAGCCAAGAGGTCGGTGGAACCTACACAGATACGCAGTATTTT. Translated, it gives CASSQEVGGTYTDTQYF.

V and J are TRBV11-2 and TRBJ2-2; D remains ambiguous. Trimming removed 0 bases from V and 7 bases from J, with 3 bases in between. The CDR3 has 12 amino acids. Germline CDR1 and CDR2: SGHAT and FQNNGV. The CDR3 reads CASSLDFGELFF. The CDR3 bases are TGTGCCAGCAGCTTAGACTTCGGGGAGCTGTTTTTT.

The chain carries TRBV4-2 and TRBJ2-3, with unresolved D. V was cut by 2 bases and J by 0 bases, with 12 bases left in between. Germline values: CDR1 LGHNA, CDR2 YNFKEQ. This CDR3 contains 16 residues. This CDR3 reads CASSQITGGSTDTQYF. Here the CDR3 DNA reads TGTGCCAGCAGCCAAATCACTGGCGGCAGCACAGATACGCAGTATTTT.

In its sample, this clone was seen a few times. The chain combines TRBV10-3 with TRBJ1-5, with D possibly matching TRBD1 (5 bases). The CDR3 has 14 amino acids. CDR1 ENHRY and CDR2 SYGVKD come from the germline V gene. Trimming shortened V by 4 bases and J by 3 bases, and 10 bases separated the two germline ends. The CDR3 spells CAISVQADNQPQHF. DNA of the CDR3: TGTGCCATCAGTGTACAGGCGGACAATCAGCCCCAGCATTTT.

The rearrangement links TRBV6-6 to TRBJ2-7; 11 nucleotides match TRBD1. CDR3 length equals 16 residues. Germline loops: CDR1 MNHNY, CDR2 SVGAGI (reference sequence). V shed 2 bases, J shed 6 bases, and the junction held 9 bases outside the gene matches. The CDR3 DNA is TGTGCCAGCAGTTACAGACCTCGGGGACAGGGGGGCGAGCAGTACTTC. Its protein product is CASSYRPRGQGGEQYF.

Here the CDR3 DNA reads TGCAGCGTTGACAGGGGCAATGAGCAGTTCTTC. Translating gives CSVDRGNEQFF. This chain uses TRBV29-1 with TRBJ2-1; maybe TRBD1 (6 bases). CDR1 and CDR2 from the germline V gene are SQVTM and ANQGSEA. This CDR3 has 11 amino acids. Between the trimmed V and J ends, which lost 3 bases and 6 bases, there was a span of 6 bases.

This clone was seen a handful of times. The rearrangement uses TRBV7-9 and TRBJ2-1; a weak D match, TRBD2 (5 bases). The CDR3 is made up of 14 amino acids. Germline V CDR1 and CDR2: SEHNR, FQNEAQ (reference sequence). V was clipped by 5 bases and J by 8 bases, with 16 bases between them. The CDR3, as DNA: TGTGCCAGCAGCGAGGGAGCAGGAGGCGATGAGCAGTTCTTC. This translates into CASSEGAGGDEQFF.

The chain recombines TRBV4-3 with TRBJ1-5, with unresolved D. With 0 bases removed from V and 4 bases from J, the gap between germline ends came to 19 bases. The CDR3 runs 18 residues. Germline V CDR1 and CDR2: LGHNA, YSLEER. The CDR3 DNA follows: TGCGCCAGCAGCCAAGATTGGAGGAGTGGCAGACTGAATCAGCCCCAGCATTTT. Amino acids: CASSQDWRSGRLNQPQHF.

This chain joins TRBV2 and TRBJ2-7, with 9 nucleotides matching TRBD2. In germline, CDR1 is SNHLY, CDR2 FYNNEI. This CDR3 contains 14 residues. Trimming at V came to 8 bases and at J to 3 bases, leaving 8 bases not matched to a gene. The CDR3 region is CASDPTSGYYEQYF. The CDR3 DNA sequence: TGTGCCAGCGACCCGACTAGCGGCTACTACGAGCAGTACTTC.

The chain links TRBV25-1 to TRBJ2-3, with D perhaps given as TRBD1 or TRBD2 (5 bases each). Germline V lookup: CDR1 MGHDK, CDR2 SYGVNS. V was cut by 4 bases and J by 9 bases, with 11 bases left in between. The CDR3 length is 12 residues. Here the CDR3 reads CASSAPEGTQYF. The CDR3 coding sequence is TGTGCCAGCAGTGCTCCTGAGGGGACGCAGTATTTT.

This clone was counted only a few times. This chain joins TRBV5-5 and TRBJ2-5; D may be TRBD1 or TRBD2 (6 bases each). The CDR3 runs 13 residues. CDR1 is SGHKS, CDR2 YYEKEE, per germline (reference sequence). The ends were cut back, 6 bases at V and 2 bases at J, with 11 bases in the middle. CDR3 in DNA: TGTGCCAGCACCACAGGGAGGCAAGAGACCCAGTACTTC. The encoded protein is CASTTGRQETQYF.

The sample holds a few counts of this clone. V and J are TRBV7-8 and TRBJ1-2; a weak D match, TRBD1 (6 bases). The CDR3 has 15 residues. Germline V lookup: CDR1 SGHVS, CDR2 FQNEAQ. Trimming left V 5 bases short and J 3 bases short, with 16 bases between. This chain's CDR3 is CASSQASPGDYGYTF. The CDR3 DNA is TGTGCCAGCAGCCAAGCATCCCCAGGGGACTATGGCTACACCTTC.

DNA for the CDR3: TGTGCCACCAAACCGGGACAGGGGTTGAGTCAGCCCCAGCATTTT. Translating it yields CATKPGQGLSQPQHF. The chain links TRBV19 to TRBJ1-5, with TRBD1 matching over 10 bases. Losses at the gene ends were 10 bases for V and 6 bases for J; bases not matched to a gene: 12. CDR1 LNHDA and CDR2 SQIVND come from the germline V gene (reference sequence). This CDR3 contains 15 residues.

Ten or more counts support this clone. For the CDR3, the DNA is TGTGCCAGCAGTATCGAGGCCGGGACTAGCGCTGGTGGGGCCAACGTCCTGACTTTC. Translating it yields CASSIEAGTSAGGANVLTF. The chain is built from TRBV2 and TRBJ2-6, with TRBD2 matching over 10 bases. The CDR3 runs 19 residues. Unmatched junction bases numbered 13, after V lost 5 bases and J lost 3 bases. Germline-derived CDR1 and CDR2 are SNHLY and FYNNEI.

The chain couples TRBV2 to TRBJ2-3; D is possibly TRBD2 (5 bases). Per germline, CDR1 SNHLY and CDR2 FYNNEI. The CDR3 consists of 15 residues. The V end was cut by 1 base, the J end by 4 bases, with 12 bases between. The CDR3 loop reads CASSEGTRTPDTQYF. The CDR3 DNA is TGTGCCAGCAGTGAAGGCACACGGACTCCAGATACGCAGTATTTT.

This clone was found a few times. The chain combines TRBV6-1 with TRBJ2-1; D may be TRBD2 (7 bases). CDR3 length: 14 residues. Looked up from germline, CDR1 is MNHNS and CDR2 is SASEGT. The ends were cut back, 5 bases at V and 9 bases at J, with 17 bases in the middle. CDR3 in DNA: TGTGCCAGCAGTTCGAGGGGGGGCCAGGGTGAGCAGTTCTTC. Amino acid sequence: CASSSRGGQGEQFF.

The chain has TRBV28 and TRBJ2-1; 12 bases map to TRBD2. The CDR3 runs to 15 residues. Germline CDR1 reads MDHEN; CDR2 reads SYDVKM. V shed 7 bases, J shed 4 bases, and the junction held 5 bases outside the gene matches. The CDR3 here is CASKLAGGPYNEQFF. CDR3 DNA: TGTGCCAGCAAACTAGCGGGAGGCCCATACAATGAGCAGTTCTTC.

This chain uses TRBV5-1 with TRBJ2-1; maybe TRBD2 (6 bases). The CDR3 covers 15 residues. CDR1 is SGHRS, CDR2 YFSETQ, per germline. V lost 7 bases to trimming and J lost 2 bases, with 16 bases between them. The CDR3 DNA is TGCGCCAGCGGACCGGGGGACCTCACCTACAATGAGCAGTTCTTC. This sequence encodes CASGPGDLTYNEQFF.

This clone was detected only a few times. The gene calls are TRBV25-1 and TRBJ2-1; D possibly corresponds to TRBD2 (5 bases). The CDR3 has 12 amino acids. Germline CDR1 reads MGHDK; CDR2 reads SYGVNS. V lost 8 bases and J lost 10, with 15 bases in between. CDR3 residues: CASDGGPGEQFF. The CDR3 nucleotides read TGTGCCAGCGATGGAGGCCCCGGAGAGCAGTTCTTC.

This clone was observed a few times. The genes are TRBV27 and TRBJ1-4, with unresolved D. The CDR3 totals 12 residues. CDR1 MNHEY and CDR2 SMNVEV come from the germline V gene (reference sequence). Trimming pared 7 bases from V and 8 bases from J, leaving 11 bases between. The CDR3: CASTSRGEKLFF. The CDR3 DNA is TGTGCCAGCACGTCGCGGGGAGAAAAACTGTTTTTT.

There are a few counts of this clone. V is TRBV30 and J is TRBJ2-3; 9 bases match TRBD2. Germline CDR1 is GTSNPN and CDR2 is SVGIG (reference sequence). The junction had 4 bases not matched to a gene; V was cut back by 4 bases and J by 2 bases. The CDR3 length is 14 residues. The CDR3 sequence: CAWIVAGVTDTQYF. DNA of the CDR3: TGTGCCTGGATAGTAGCGGGAGTCACAGATACGCAGTATTTT.

CDR3 DNA: TGTGCCAGCAGTTTATCGATAGGGACAGGAAGGAACTATGGCTACACCTTC. This codes for CASSLSIGTGRNYGYTF. The chain carries TRBV27 and TRBJ1-2; TRBD1 aligns across 8 bases. CDR1 and CDR2 from the germline V gene are MNHEY and SMNVEV (reference sequence). The CDR3 has 17 residues. J lost 2 bases, V lost 0 bases, and 8 bases had no gene match.